This T cell receptor (beta chain) derives from a study of blood T cell repertoires in COVID-19. Only in-frame clones appear in the TCRdb table, and some are missing; sequencing was by immunoSEQ multiplex PCR. The table lists about 94,000 clones, about 86% of them singletons. After removal of 5 bases from V and 8 bases from J, the junction contained 8 bases not matched to a gene. Germline V gene sequence: CDR1 MNHEY, CDR2 SVGAGI. The CDR3 is 14 residues long. This clone was found a few times. Sequencing was performed on peripheral blood. The receptor was derived from a woman aged 55-69 years in a cohort sampled during active or convalescent COVID-19. V and J are TRBV6-5 and TRBJ1-2, with 10 bases aligning to TRBD1. This CDR3 is CASSKDRGEKGYTF. The CDR3 bases are TGTGCCAGCAGTAAGGACAGGGGGGAGAAAGGCTACACCTTC.